The 19 T cell receptor beta chains given below trace back to one sample, sequenced in a study of yellow fever vaccine responses in identical twins. TCRdb re-derived calls from the RT-PCR reads in MiXCR, one entry per CDR3 protein. Of roughly 36,000 distinct CDR3 sequences in the sample, less than 70% are singletons; the top ten hold more than 4%. The starting material was T cells from blood (PBMCs), unsorted or a sorted subset (not recorded which), obtained before or after yellow fever vaccination (not recorded which). The source is a young woman who received the yellow fever vaccine.

This clonotype was found a few times. The chain carries TRBV13 and TRBJ2-3; tentative D call: TRBD2 (5 bases). Per the germline V gene, CDR1 is PRHDT and CDR2 is FYEKMQ (reference sequence). V gave up 5 bases and J gave up 0 bases, with 12 bases separating them. The CDR3 runs to 15 residues. The CDR3 protein is CASSGSGVSTDTQYF. CDR3 sequence (DNA): TGTGCCAGCAGCGGGAGCGGAGTAAGCACAGATACGCAGTATTTT.

The J gene is TRBJ2-1, the V gene TRBV12-5; the D gene is possibly TRBD1 (6 bases). The CDR3 contains 13 residues. Germline assignment: CDR1 LGHNT and CDR2 FRNRAP. The CDR3 region has the DNA TGTGTCAGGGGCGGAGACTCCTACAATGAGCAGTTCTTC. It yields the protein CVRGGDSYNEQFF.

For this clonotype: The junction and the germline gene differ at one end; a read error may be behind it. This chain joins TRBV15 and TRBJ2-3; the match to TRBD1 covers 9 bases. The CDR3 is 17 amino acids. Germline assignment: CDR1 LNHNV and CDR2 YYDKDF (reference sequence). The CDR3 bases are TGTTCCACCAGCAGAGATTGGACAGGGGAGAGAACAGATACGCAGTATTTT. It is translated as CSTSRDWTGERTDTQYF. Variable domain in full (rest from reference TRBV15 and TRBJ2-3): DAMVIQNPRYQVTQFGKPVTLSCSQTLNHNVMYWYQQKSSQAPKLLFHYYDKDFNNEADTPDNFQSRRPNTSFCFLDIRSPGLGDTAMYLCSTSRDWTGERTDTQYFGPGTRLTVL.

This clonotype was detected a few times. This chain uses TRBV5-5 with TRBJ2-2; D not resolved. Germline loops: CDR1 SGHKS, CDR2 YYEKEE (reference sequence). The CDR3 contains 13 residues. The ends were cut back, 0 bases at V and 1 base at J, with 1 base in the middle. The CDR3 sequence: CASSLGNTGELFF. CDR3 bases: TGTGCCAGCAGCTTGGGGAACACCGGGGAGCTGTTTTTT.

The CDR3 loop reads CASSPRTGFTDTQYF. Here the CDR3 DNA reads TGCGCCAGCAGCCCCAGGACAGGATTCACAGATACGCAGTATTTT. The rearrangement joins TRBV5-1 to TRBJ2-3, with 7 bases lining up with TRBD1. J was trimmed by 2 bases and V by 4 bases; bases with no gene match: 7. Per germline, CDR1 SGHRS and CDR2 YFSETQ. This CDR3 is 15 amino acids long.

The chain carries TRBV29-1 and TRBJ1-1, with 10 bases identical to TRBD1. J lost 4 bases, V lost 2 bases, and 10 bases had no gene match. The CDR3 spans 16 residues. CDR1 and CDR2 (germline): SQVTM, ANQGSEA. DNA of the CDR3: TGCAGCGTTGAATTAGCGAGACAGGGGGCGACCACTGAAGCTTTCTTT. This encodes CSVELARQGATTEAFF.

V and J are TRBV29-1 and TRBJ2-2; D tentatively reads TRBD1 or TRBD2 (6 bases each). This CDR3 region has 17 residues. Trimming cost V 5 bases and J 2 bases, with 21 bases left between them. Germline CDR1 SQVTM, CDR2 ANQGSEA. CDR3 loop: CSVQGLKGGTNTGELFF. The CDR3 coding sequence is TGCAGCGTTCAGGGGCTTAAAGGGGGGACCAACACCGGGGAGCTGTTTTTT.

The J gene is TRBJ2-4, the V gene TRBV19, with 10 bases matching TRBD2. Germline CDR1 LNHDA, CDR2 SQIVND (reference sequence). The J segment lost 6 bases and the V segment lost 4 bases, leaving 3 bases of the junction unmatched. This CDR3 has 14 residues. For the CDR3, the DNA is TGTGCCAGTAGTACTAGCGGGAGTTCAAACATTCAGTACTTC. Protein: CASSTSGSSNIQYF.

The V and J genes are TRBV4-2 and TRBJ2-2; TRBD2 is a possible D gene (5 bases). CDR1 and CDR2 from the germline V gene are LGHNA and YNFKEQ. The CDR3 runs to 16 residues. Trimming removed 0 bases at V and 2 bases at J, with 10 bases between. CDR3 coding DNA: TGTGCCAGCAGCCAAGATCTAGCAGCTAACACCGGGGAGCTGTTTTTT. This sequence encodes CASSQDLAANTGELFF.

The V call is TRBV18, the J call TRBJ1-5; D gene uncertain. This CDR3 has 16 residues. Trimming removed 2 bases at V and 0 bases at J, with 11 bases between. Germline lookup yields CDR1 KGHSH and CDR2 LQKENI. In DNA form, the CDR3 reads TGTGCCAGCTCACCAGGGATTCAAGTTAGCAATCAGCCCCAGCATTTT. Translated: CASSPGIQVSNQPQHF.

This rearrangement joins TRBV6-5 to TRBJ2-7; 7 bases agree with TRBD1. The length of the CDR3 is 13 residues. From germline, CDR1 is MNHEY and CDR2 SVGAGI. Losses at the gene ends were 2 bases for V and 7 bases for J; bases not matched to a gene: 5. The CDR3 sequence is CASSYRGPREQYF. The CDR3 DNA follows: TGTGCCAGCAGTTACAGGGGGCCGAGGGAGCAGTACTTC.

This clonotype was seen a handful of times. The chain joins TRBV5-1 to TRBJ1-5, with 7 bases identical to TRBD1. Germline CDR1 and CDR2: SGHRS and YFSETQ. Trimming at V came to 0 bases and at J to 7 bases, leaving 4 bases not matched to a gene. The CDR3 consists of 14 residues. The DNA of the CDR3 is TGCGCCAGCAGCTTGGGGCAGGGGGAGCAGCCCCAGCATTTT. Its translation: CASSLGQGEQPQHF.

The chain is built from TRBV29-1 and TRBJ1-1; D gene unclear. Germline V gene sequence: CDR1 SQVTM, CDR2 ANQGSEA. Trimming stripped 4 bases from V and 0 bases from J, with 6 bases between. The length of the CDR3 is 12 residues. CDR3 sequence: CSVVRMNTEAFF. CDR3 coding DNA: TGCAGCGTTGTACGGATGAACACTGAAGCTTTCTTT.

This chain uses TRBV5-6 with TRBJ2-2; 16 bases are a match to TRBD2. The CDR3 totals 18 residues. Losses at the gene ends were 4 bases for V and 3 bases for J; bases not matched to a gene: 6. Germline V gene lookup returns CDR1 SGHDT and CDR2 YYEEEE. The DNA for the CDR3 is TGTGCCAGCAGCGGTGGGACTAGCGGGAGGGCCTACACCGGGGAGCTGTTTTTT. It yields the protein CASSGGTSGRAYTGELFF.

The chain joins TRBV7-6 to TRBJ2-2; 11 nucleotides agree with TRBD2. Germline trimming cut 4 bases from V and 1 base from J; bases unmatched to any gene: 2. The CDR3 is made up of 16 amino acids. Germline CDR1 reads SGHVS; CDR2 reads FNYEAQ. The CDR3 DNA follows: TGTGCCAGCAGCTCGGGACTAGCGGAGAACACCGGGGAGCTGTTTTTT. This encodes CASSSGLAENTGELFF.

V gene TRBV29-1 combines with J gene TRBJ2-7, with a possible D match to TRBD2 (6 bases). This CDR3 spans 13 amino acids. V lost 4 bases and J lost 3, with 13 bases in between. The V gene's germline CDR1 is SQVTM and CDR2 ANQGSEA. This CDR3 is CSVAGTSLYEQYF. The CDR3 region has the DNA TGCAGCGTTGCCGGGACTTCACTCTACGAGCAGTACTTC.

The chain uses TRBV11-1 and TRBJ2-1; D call uncertain. Germline CDR1 SGHAT, CDR2 FQDESV (reference sequence). V was pared by 5 bases and J by 14 bases, with 19 bases between. The CDR3 consists of 13 residues. The CDR3 DNA is TGTGCCAGCAGCCCACCCGGGCCGCTGCCGGAGTTCTTC. Translated, it gives CASSPPGPLPEFF.

This clonotype was seen a few times. The rearrangement uses TRBV18 and TRBJ1-2, with a possible D match to TRBD1 (5 bases). V shed 1 base and J shed 2 bases, with 5 bases lying between them. This CDR3 has 13 residues. Germline V gene data show CDR1 as KGHSH and CDR2 as LQKENI. The CDR3 nucleotides read TGTGCCAGCTCACCACAGGGGAACTATGGCTACACCTTC. Translating it yields CASSPQGNYGYTF.

The genes are TRBV7-3 and TRBJ2-1; a possible D gene is TRBD1 (5 bases). This CDR3 spans 14 amino acids. The germline gives CDR1 SGHTA, CDR2 FQGTGA. Between the trimmed V and J ends, which lost 2 bases and 6 bases, there was a span of 11 bases. The CDR3 DNA reads as TGTGCCAGCAGCTTACTAGGTAGGGGCAATGAGCAGTTCTTC. Translating gives CASSLLGRGNEQFF.